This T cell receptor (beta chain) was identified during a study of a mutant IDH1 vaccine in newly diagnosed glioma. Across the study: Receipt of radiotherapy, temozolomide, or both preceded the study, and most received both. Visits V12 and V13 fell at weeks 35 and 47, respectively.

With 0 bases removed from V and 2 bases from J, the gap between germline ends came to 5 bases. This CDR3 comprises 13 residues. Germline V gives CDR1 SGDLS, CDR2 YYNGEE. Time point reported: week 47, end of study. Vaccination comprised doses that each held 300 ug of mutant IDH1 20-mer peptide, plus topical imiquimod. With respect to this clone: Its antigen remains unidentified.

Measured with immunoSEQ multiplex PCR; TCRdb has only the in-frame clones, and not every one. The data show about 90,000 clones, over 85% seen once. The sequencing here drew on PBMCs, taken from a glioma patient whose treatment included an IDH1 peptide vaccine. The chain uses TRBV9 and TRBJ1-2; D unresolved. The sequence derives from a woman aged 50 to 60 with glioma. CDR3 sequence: CASSVEGNYGYTF. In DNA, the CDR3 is TGTGCCAGCAGCGTAGAAGGAAACTATGGCTACACCTTC.